This T cell receptor (beta chain) comes out of a study of HIV-infected patients and healthy controls. Alpha and beta constant-region primers primed reverse transcription of around 550 ng RNA. Using multiplexing indices, alpha and beta chain libraries were generated apart by chain-specific third strand synthesis. In TCRdb, the 5' RACE reads were re-called with MiXCR into one record per CDR3 protein. This table holds under 5,000 distinct CDR3 sequences, roughly 5.5% found once. Study-wide results and caveats: MAIT alpha-chain CDR3s were frequent in healthy controls, depleted in HIV+.

Roughly three months, about 14 weeks, into antiretroviral therapy, follow-up blood was collected. All unsorted peripheral T cells were captured because whole blood was used without fractionation. The sample holds many counts of this clonotype. Its antigen is undetermined. Sequencing was performed on blood, taken during antiretroviral therapy. The source is an adult with HIV infection.

The CDR3 bases are TGTGCCAGCAGCCAAGGCGGCCCCGCCGACTATGGCTACACCTTC. This translates into CASSQGGPADYGYTF. The chain carries TRBV3-1 and TRBJ1-2; D is uncertain. Germline V lookup: CDR1 LGHDT, CDR2 YNNKEL (reference sequence). V lost 1 base and J lost 3, with 12 bases in between. There are 15 residues in the CDR3.